The TCR beta chain described here comes from a study of CD8 T cells in ankylosing spondylitis. Study findings and constraints: Ankylosing spondylitis blood appeared to carry a characteristic TCR beta motif of roughly eight highly homologous variants.

It was by quantitative 5'-RACE with molecular barcodes that TCR beta libraries were made. TCRdb fed the 5' RACE reads into MiXCR, producing one record per CDR3 protein. The repertoire holds about 130,000 distinct CDR3 sequences, 5.5% to 7.5% seen once, with around 11% in the top ten. In its sample, this clonotype was seen many times. Its specificity is not known. This CDR3 comprises 14 residues. Germline V gene data show CDR1 as LGHNA and CDR2 as YNFKEQ. The V end was cut by 3 bases, the J end by 5 bases, with 11 bases between. Sequenced sample: blood, either unsorted or a sorted T cell fraction (not recorded which). The chain is built from TRBV4-2 and TRBJ2-1, with D hard to call. This TCR was sampled from a female donor with ankylosing spondylitis or in good health (not recorded which). The CDR3 loop is CASSHSSGNNEQFF. As DNA, the CDR3 is TGTGCCAGCAGCCATTCGTCAGGTAACAATGAGCAGTTCTTC.